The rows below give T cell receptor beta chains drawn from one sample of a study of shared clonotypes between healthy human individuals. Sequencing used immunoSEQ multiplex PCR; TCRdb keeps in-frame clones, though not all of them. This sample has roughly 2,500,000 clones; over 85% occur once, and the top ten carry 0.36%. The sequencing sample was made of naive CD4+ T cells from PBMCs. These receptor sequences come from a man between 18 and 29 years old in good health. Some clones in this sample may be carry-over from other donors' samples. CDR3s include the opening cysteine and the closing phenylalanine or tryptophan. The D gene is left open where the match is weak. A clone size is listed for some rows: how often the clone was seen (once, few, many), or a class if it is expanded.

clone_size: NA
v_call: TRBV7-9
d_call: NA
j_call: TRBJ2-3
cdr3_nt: TGTGCCAGCAGCGCCCGCGCGTCACTCTCCCCAGATACGCAGTATTTT
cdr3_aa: CASSARASLSPDTQYF

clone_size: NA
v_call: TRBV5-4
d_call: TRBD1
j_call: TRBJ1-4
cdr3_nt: TGTGCCAGCAGCCCGGCGGGACAGCCACAGAATGAAAAACTGTTTTTT
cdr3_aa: CASSPAGQPQNEKLFF

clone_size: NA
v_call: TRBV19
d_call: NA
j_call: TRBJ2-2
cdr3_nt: TGTGCCAGTAGTATAGCGCCAGGTTGGGACACCGGGGAGCTGTTTTTT
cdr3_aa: CASSIAPGWDTGELFF

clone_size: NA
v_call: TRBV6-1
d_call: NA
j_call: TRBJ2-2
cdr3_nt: TGTGCCAGCATGGCAGGGTCGAACACCGGGGAGCTGTTTTTT
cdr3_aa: CASMAGSNTGELFF

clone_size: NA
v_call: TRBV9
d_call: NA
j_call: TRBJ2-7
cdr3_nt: TGTGCCAGCAGCCCTCGGGAGCAGCGGTACGAGCAGTACTTC
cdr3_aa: CASSPREQRYEQYF

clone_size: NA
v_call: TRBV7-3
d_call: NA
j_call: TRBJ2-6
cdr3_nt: TGTGCCAGCAGCCAAAGTGGGGCCCCCTCTGGGGCCAACGTCCTGACTTTC
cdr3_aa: CASSQSGAPSGANVLTF

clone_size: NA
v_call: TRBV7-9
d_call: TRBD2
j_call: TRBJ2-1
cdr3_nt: TGTGCCAGCAGCGATGGGACTAGCGGGACCTGGAATGAGCAGTTCTTC
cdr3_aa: CASSDGTSGTWNEQFF

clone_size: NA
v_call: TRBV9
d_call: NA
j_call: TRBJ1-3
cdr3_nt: TGTGCCAGCAGCGTAGCCAAGGTCGGGTCATCCTCTGGAAACACCATATATTTT
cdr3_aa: CASSVAKVGSSSGNTIYF

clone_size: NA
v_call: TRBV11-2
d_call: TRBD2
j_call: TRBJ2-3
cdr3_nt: TGTGCCAGCAGCTTCGGGACTAGCGGACTTACAGATACGCAGTATTTT
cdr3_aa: CASSFGTSGLTDTQYF

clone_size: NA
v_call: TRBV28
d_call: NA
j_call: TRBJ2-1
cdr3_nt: TGTGCCAGCAGAGTAACCGACTGGTACGAAGAGCAGTTCTTC
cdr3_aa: CASRVTDWYEEQFF

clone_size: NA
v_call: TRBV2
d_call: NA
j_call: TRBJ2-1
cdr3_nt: TGTGCCAGCAGTGGGTTGCGGACAGCGACCGAGCAGTTCTTC
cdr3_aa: CASSGLRTATEQFF

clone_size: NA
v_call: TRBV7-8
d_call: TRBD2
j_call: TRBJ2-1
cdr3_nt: TGTGCCAGCAGTTTCAGAGTCGGGACTAGCGGGAACTACAATGAGCAGTTCTTC
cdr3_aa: CASSFRVGTSGNYNEQFF

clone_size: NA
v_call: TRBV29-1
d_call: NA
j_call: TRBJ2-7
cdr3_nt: TGCAGCGTTGAAGACGTGGGACCGTCCTACGAGCAGTACTTC
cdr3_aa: CSVEDVGPSYEQYF

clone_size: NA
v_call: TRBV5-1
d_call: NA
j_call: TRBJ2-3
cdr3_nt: TGCGCCAGCAGCTGGGATACAGGTCCCCTGGGTACGCAGTATTTT
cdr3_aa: CASSWDTGPLGTQYF

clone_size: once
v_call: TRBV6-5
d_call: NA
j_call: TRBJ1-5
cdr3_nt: TGTGCCAGCAGCCCCCACGGGCAGGGTGGACAGCCCCAGCATTTT
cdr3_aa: CASSPHGQGGQPQHF

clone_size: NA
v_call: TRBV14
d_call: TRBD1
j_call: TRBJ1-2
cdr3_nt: TGTGCCAGCAGCCCCAACCAGGGGGGGGACTATGGCTACACCTTC
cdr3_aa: CASSPNQGGDYGYTF

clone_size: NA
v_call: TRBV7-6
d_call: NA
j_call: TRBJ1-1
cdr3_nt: TGTGCCAGCAAAGACTCGAACACTGAAGCTTTCTTT
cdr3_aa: CASKDSNTEAFF

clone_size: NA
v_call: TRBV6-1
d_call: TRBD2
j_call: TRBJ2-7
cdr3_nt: TGTGCCAGCAGAATTACTAGCGGGAGAAACGAGCAGTACTTC
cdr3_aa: CASRITSGRNEQYF

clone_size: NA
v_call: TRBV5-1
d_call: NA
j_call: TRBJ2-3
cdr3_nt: TGCGCCAGCAGCCCCGAGGGGCTAACGGTAGATACGCAGTATTTT
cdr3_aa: CASSPEGLTVDTQYF

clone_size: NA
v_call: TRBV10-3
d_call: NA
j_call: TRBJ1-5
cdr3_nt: TGTGCCATCAGTGAGGGCAGTCTAAGCAATCAGCCCCAGCATTTT
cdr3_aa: CAISEGSLSNQPQHF

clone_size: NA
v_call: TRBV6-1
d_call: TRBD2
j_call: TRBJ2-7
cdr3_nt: TGTGCCAGCAGTCTGACTAGCGGGCCCTACTACGAGCAGTACTTC
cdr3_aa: CASSLTSGPYYEQYF

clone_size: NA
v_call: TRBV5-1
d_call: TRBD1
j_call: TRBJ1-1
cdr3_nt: TGCGCCAGCAGCTCCTGGACAGGGGGCATGGGCACTGAAGCTTTCTTT
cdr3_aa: CASSSWTGGMGTEAFF

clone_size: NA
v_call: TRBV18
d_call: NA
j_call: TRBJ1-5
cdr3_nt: TGTGCCAGCTCTCAGGCAGGGTCGGGTCAGCCCCAGCATTTT
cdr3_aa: CASSQAGSGQPQHF

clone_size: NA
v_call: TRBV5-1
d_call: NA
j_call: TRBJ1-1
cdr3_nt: TGCGCCAGCAGCGTCACAGGGTCTGGCACTGAAGCTTTCTTT
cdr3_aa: CASSVTGSGTEAFF

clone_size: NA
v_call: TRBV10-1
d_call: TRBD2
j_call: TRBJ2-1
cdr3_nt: TGCGCCAGCAGTGACCGGGAGCGGGATGACAATGAGCAGTTCTTC
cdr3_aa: CASSDRERDDNEQFF

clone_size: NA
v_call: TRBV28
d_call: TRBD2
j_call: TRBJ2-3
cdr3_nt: TGTGCCAGCCGACCTCGCGGGAGGTACACAGATACGCAGTATTTT
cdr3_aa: CASRPRGRYTDTQYF

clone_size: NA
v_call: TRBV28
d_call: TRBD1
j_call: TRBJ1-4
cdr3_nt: TGTGCCAGCAGATACGACAGGGGGCCAACCCTTAATGAAAAACTGTTTTTT
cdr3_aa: CASRYDRGPTLNEKLFF

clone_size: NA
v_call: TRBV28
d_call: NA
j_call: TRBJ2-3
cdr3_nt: TGTGCCAGCAGTTTTACGGATAGAGATACGCAGTATTTT
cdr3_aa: CASSFTDRDTQYF

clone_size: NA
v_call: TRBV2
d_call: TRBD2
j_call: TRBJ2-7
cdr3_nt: TGTGCCAGTGAGAGACCCCGACTAGCAGGGTACGAGCAGTACTTC
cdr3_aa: CASERPRLAGYEQYF

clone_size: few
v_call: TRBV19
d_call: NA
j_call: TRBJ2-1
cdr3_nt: TGTGCCAGTAGTCTCTACAATGAGCAGTTCTTC
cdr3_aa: CASSLYNEQFF

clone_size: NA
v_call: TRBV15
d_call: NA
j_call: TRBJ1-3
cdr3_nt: TGTGCCACCAGCAGAGGTGGGGGGTCTGGAAACACCATATATTTT
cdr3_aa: CATSRGGGSGNTIYF

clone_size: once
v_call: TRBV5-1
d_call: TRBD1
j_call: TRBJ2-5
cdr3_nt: TGCGCCAGCAGCGTCGGGACAGCGTACCAAGAGACCCAGTACTTC
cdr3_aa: CASSVGTAYQETQYF

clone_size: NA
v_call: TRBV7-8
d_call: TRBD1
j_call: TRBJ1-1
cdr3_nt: TGTGCCAGCAGCTTACTAACAGGGGCAGGGACTGAAGCTTTCTTT
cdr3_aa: CASSLLTGAGTEAFF

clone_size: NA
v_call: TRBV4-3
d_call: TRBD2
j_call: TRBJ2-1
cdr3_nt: TGCGCCAGCAGCCAAGGGGGTCTAGCGGGAGGCTACAATGAGCAGTTCTTC
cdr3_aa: CASSQGGLAGGYNEQFF

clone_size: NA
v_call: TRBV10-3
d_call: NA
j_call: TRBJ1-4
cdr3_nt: TGTGCCATCAGTGACCGACAGGCTAGTGAAAAACTGTTTTTT
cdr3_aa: CAISDRQASEKLFF

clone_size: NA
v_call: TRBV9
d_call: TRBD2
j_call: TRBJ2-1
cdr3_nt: TGTGCCAGCAGCGGGACTAGCGCTCACAATGAGCAGTTCTTC
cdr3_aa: CASSGTSAHNEQFF

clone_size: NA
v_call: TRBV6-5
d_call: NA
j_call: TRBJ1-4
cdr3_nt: TGTGCCAGCAGCTGGACTGTTCTTAATGAAAAACTGTTTTTT
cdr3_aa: CASSWTVLNEKLFF

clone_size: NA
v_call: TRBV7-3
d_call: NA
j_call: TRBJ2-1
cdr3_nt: TGTGCCAGCAGCCCAGGGTATCCCGGGCCTGATGAGCAGTTCTTC
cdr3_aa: CASSPGYPGPDEQFF

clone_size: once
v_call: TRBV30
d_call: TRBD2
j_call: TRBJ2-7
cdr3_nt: TGTGCCTGGAGTCCCGAGGGACTAGCGGGAACATATTATGATTCTTACGAGCAGTACTTC
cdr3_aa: CAWSPEGLAGTYYDSYEQYF

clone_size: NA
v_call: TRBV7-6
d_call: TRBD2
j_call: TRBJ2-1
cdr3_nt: TGTGCCAGCAGCTTAGCGTTTTCTAGCGGGAGGAGCTCCTACAATGAGCAGTTCTTC
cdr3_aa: CASSLAFSSGRSSYNEQFF

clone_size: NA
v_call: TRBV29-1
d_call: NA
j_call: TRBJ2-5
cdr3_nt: TGCATGGCCTCCAGGAGAGAGACCCAGTACTTC
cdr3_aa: CMASRRETQYF

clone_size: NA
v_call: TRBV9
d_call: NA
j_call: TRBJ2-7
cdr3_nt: TGTGCCAGCAGCCCCCGAGGGTCGCTGGACGAGCAGTACTTC
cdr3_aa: CASSPRGSLDEQYF

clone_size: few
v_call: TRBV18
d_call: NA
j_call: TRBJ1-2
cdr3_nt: TGTGCCAGCTCACCACAGGGGTTTGATGGCTACACCTTC
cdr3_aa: CASSPQGFDGYTF

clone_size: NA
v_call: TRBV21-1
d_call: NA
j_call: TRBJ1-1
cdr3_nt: TGTGCCAGCAGCAAATGGTGGGCAGCTCTAAACACTGAAGCTTTCTTT
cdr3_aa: CASSKWWAALNTEAFF

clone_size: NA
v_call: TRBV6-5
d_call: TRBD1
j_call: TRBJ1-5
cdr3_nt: TGTGCCAGCAGCCGGGACAGGGCTGACAATCAGCCCCAGCATTTT
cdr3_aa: CASSRDRADNQPQHF

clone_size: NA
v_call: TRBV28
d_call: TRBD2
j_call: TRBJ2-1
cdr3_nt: TGTGCCAGCAGTTTTTTTCGGAGCGGGAGCAATGAGCAGTTCTTC
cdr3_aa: CASSFFRSGSNEQFF